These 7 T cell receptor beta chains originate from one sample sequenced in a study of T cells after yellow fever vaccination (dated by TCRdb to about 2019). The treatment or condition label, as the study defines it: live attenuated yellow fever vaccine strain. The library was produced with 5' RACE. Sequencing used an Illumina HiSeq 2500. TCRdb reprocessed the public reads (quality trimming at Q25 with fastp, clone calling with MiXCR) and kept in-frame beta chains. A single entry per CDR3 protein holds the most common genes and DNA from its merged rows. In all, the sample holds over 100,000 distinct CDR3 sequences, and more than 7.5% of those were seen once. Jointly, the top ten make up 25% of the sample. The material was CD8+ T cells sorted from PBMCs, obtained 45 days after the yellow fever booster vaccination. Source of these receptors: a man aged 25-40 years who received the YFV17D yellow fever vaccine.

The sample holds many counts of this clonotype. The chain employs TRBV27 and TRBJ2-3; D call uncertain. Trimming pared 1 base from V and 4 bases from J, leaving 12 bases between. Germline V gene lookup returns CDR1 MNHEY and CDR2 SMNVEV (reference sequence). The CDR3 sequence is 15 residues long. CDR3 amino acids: CASSLLSTLADTQYF. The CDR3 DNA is TGTGCCAGCAGTTTATTAAGCACGCTGGCAGATACGCAGTATTTT.

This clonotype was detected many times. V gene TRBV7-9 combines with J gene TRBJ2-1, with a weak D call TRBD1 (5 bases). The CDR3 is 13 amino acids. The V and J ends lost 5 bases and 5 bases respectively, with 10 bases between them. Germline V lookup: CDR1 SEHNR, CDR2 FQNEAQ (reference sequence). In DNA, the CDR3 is TGTGCCAGCAGCATGACAGAAAACAATGAGCAGTTCTTC. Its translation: CASSMTENNEQFF.

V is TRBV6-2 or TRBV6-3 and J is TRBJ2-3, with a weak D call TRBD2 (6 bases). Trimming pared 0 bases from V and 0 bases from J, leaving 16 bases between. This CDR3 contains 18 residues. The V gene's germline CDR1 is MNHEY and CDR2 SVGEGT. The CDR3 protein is CASSYSLAGLLSTDTQYF. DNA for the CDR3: TGTGCCAGCAGTTACTCCCTGGCGGGACTCCTAAGCACAGATACGCAGTATTTT.

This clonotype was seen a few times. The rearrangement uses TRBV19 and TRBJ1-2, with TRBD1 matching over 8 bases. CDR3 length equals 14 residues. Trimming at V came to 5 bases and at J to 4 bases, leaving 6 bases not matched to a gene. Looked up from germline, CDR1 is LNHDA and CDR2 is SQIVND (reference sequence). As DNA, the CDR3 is TGTGCCAGTAGTTCGAGACAGGGGATCTATGGCTACACCTTC. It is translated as CASSSRQGIYGYTF.

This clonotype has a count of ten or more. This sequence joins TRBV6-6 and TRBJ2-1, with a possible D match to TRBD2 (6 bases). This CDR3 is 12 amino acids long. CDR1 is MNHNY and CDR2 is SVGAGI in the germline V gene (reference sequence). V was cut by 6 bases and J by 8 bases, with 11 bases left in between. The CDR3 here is CASSPGVDEQFF. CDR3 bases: TGTGCCAGCAGCCCGGGGGTGGATGAGCAGTTCTTC.

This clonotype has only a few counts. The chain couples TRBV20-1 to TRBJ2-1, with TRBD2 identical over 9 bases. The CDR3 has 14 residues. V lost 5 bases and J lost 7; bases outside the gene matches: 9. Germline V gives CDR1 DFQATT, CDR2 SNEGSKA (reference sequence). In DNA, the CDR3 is TGCAGTGCTGACTGGGAGCGGGGGGTTAATGAGCAGTTCTTC. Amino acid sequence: CSADWERGVNEQFF.

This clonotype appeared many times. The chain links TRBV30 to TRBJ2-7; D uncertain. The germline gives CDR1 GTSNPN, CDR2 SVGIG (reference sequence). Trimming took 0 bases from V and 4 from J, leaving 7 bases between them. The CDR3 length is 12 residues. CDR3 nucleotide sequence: TGTGCCTGGAGTGTAAATTCTTACGAGCAGTACTTC. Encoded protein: CAWSVNSYEQYF.